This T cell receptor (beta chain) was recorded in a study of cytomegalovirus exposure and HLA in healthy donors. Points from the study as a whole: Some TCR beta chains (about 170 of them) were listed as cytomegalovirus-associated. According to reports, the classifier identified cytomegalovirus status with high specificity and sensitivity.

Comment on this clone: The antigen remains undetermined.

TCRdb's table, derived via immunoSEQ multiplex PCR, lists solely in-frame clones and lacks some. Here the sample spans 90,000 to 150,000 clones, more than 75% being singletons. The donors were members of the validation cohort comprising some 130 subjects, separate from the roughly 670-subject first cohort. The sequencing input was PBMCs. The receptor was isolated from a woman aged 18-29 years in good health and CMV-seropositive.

The CDR3 sequence is CASSPGQGASGANVLTF. CDR3 sequence (DNA): TGTGCCAGCAGCCCGGGACAGGGGGCATCTGGGGCCAACGTCCTGACTTTC. V gene TRBV13 combines with J gene TRBJ2-6; 12 nucleotides align to TRBD1. J gave up 1 base and V 5 bases, and 3 bases lay outside the gene matches. The length of the CDR3 is 17 residues. Germline V gene data show CDR1 as PRHDT and CDR2 as FYEKMQ (reference sequence).